This T cell receptor beta chain was captured by sequencing in a study of T cell responses to AZD1222 COVID-19 vaccine. Using immunoSEQ multiplex PCR, the repertoire was profiled, and TCRdb retains in-frame clones only, with some absent. Of 150,000 to 200,000 clones listed, 85% to 95% are singletons. Comments on this clone: No antigen is known for it.

Study-wide results and limits: The reported proportion of spike-specific TCRs targeting unmutated variant regions was nearly half. Only a handful of AZD1222 recipients tested seropositive at baseline. Spike-spanning, vaccine-associated CD4 TCRs were dominant at 160-218 and 743-854. Females outnumbered males among donors, who were mostly white British; clonal diversity was possibly underestimated.

The germline CDR1 and CDR2 sequences are LGHDT and YNNKEL (reference sequence). The CDR3 runs 16 residues. Germline trimming cut 5 bases from V and 1 base from J; bases unmatched to any gene: 9. Here the sequenced sample was peripheral blood, taken 28 days after the second dose of the MenACWY control vaccine. This TCR was sampled from an adult who received the MenACWY meningococcal vaccine as a control. This chain connects TRBV3-1 (or the pseudogene TRBV3-2) to TRBJ2-3, with 7 bases fitting TRBD1. The CDR3 sequence: CASSELDRPGTDTQYF. CDR3 in DNA: TGTGCCAGCAGCGAGTTGGACAGGCCTGGCACAGATACGCAGTATTTT.